Listed below are T cell receptor beta chains from one sample, sequenced in a study of T-cell reconstitution after alpha-beta-depleted transplantation in children. One entry per CDR3 protein, called by TCRdb with MiXCR from the PCR reads. The sample consists of more than 90,000 distinct CDR3 sequences, about 9.3% of them appearing once. The sequenced sample was PBMCs, obtained before TCRalphabeta/CD19-depleted stem cell transplant. Receptors originate from a boy aged 2-9 years with acute lymphoblastic leukemia, due to receive a stem cell transplant. CDR3s include the opening cysteine and the closing phenylalanine or tryptophan. The D gene is left open where the match is weak. Some rows have no size entry. The others give once, few or many, or a class for an expanded clone.

j_gene	v_gene	abundance	d_gene	CDR3aa	CDR3nt
TRBJ2-7	TRBV11-2	many	NA	CASSLEGGQGRVYEQYF	TGTGCCAGCAGCTTAGAGGGGGGCCAGGGTAGGGTTTACGAGCAGTACTTC
TRBJ2-5	TRBV27	many	NA	CASSLYGGQETQYF	TGTGCCAGCAGCCTCTACGGGGGACAAGAGACCCAGTACTTC
TRBJ2-1	TRBV6-1	few	TRBD2	CASRPDGTSGSEQFF	TGTGCCAGCAGACCCGACGGGACTAGCGGGAGTGAGCAGTTCTTC
TRBJ2-1	TRBV7-6	NA	NA	CASSGRQAGEQFF	TGTGCCAGCAGCGGAAGACAGGCCGGTGAGCAGTTCTTC
TRBJ1-2	TRBV27	NA	NA	CASSLSFQSSYGYTF	TGTGCCAGCAGTTTATCGTTCCAATCCAGCTATGGCTACACCTTC
TRBJ2-5	TRBV20-1	NA	TRBD2	CSAFRSGEETQYF	TGCAGTGCTTTCCGAAGCGGGGAAGAGACCCAGTACTTC
TRBJ2-7	TRBV19	NA	NA	CASSATGKQYF	TGTGCCAGTAGTGCAACAGGGAAGCAGTACTTC
TRBJ2-7	TRBV5-1	many	TRBD1	CASSLAGQGVYEQYF	TGCGCCAGCAGCTTGGCTGGACAGGGGGTCTACGAGCAGTACTTC
TRBJ2-5	TRBV20-1	few	TRBD1	CSTRRTGKVRETQYF	TGCAGTACGAGACGGACAGGGAAAGTCCGAGAGACCCAGTACTTC
TRBJ1-6	TRBV6-2/TRBV6-3	few	NA	CASSYSPGVNSPLHF	TGTGCCAGCAGTTACTCTCCAGGGGTGAATTCACCCCTCCACTTT
TRBJ2-7	TRBV12-3/TRBV12-4	few	NA	CASRVESYEQYF	TGTGCCAGCAGGGTAGAATCCTACGAGCAGTACTTC
TRBJ2-7	TRBV7-6	many	TRBD1	CASSLDRGYEQYF	TGTGCCAGCAGCTTAGACAGGGGCTACGAGCAGTACTTC
TRBJ1-2	TRBV5-5	NA	TRBD1	CASSFERTGYYGYTF	TGTGCCAGCAGCTTTGAAAGGACAGGTTACTATGGCTACACCTTC
TRBJ2-7	TRBV4-1	NA	NA	CASSQVRSGSRYF	TGCGCCAGCAGCCAAGTTCGTTCGGGGAGCCGGTACTTC
TRBJ2-2	TRBV6-1	few	NA	CATLEFPNTGELFF	TGTGCCACCCTGGAGTTCCCGAACACCGGGGAGCTGTTTTTT
TRBJ1-2	TRBV29-1	NA	NA	CSVEYGHGYTF	TGCAGCGTTGAATATGGTCACGGCTACACCTTC
TRBJ2-1	TRBV3-1	NA	TRBD1	CASSPDRYNEQFF	TGTGCCAGCAGCCCGGACAGGTACAATGAGCAGTTCTTC